The entry below describes one TCR beta chain. Its antigen is as yet unknown. Sequencing relied on immunoSEQ assay v3.0, run at survey level. Sequencing of each sample targeted roughly 35,000-55,000 T-cell genomes. The assay was immunoSEQ multiplex PCR, and TCRdb's table has in-frame clones only and misses some. Of 30,000 to 40,000 clones in the sample, 83% were seen once. Trimming cost V 5 bases and J 1 base, with 22 bases left between them. Per germline, CDR1 SGHRS and CDR2 YFSETQ. The CDR3 has 17 residues. The samples, holding 1-10 million cryopreserved PBMC, were thawed before DNA extraction was carried out. This sample was taken from a study of long-term antiretroviral therapy in people with HIV. Overall study results and limits: The study lacked data on ART adherence, viral resistance or therapy changes. Clones showing expansion before ART dominated the repertoire at all time points.

The clonotype originates from a man aged 18 to 29 with HIV. The chain links TRBV5-1 to TRBJ2-7, with D possibly matching TRBD2 (7 bases). Here the sequenced sample was unsorted PBMCs, taken 0.4 years before starting antiretroviral therapy. The CDR3 nucleotides are TGCGCCAGCAGTACAGGGCGGGGGTCCGGCCCGTCCTACGAGCAGTACTTC. Translating gives CASSTGRGSGPSYEQYF.